This TCR beta chain was sequenced in a study of neoadjuvant anti-PD-1 for oral cavity cancer. Regarding time point: after neoadjuvant nivolumab, at surgical resection. Stage II-IVA oral cavity squamous cell carcinoma was new and untreated by systemic or radiation therapy. No culture or expansion preceded analysis of these blood cells. Most PBMC samples had roughly 0.5 ug input DNA in six replicates. The table came from immunoSEQ multiplex PCR; TCRdb's copy has only in-frame clones and leaves some out. The data show about 12,000 clones, less than 80% seen once. Study-level results: Post-nivolumab, blood T cell clonality was significantly elevated in non-responders.

CDR1 and CDR2 from the germline V gene are ENHRY and SYGVKD. The CDR3 runs to 14 residues. V was shortened by 3 bases and J by 1 base, with 7 bases between the two germline ends. With regard to this clone: Its target is not known.

The sample here was PBMCs, taken after nivolumab (anti-PD-1) treatment. The chain carries TRBV10-3 and TRBJ2-4; D could derive from TRBD1 or TRBD2 (5 bases each). The receptor comes from a person aged 35-79 years with oral cavity squamous cell carcinoma. The DNA for the CDR3 is TGTGCCATCAGTGACGGGGCGGCCAAAAACATTCAGTACTTC. It specifies CAISDGAAKNIQYF.